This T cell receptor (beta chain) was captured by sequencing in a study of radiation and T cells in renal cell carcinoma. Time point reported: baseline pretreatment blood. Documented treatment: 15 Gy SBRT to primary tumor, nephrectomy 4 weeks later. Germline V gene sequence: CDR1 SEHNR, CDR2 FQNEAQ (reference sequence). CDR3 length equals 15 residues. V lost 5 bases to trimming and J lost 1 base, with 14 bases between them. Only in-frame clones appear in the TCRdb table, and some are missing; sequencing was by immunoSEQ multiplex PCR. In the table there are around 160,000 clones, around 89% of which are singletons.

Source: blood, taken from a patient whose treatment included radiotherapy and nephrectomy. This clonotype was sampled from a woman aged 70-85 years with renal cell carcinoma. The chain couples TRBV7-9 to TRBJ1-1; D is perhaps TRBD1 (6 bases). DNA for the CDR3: TGTGCCAGCAGCGTACTCCCGGGGGCGAACACTGAAGCTTTCTTT. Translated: CASSVLPGANTEAFF.